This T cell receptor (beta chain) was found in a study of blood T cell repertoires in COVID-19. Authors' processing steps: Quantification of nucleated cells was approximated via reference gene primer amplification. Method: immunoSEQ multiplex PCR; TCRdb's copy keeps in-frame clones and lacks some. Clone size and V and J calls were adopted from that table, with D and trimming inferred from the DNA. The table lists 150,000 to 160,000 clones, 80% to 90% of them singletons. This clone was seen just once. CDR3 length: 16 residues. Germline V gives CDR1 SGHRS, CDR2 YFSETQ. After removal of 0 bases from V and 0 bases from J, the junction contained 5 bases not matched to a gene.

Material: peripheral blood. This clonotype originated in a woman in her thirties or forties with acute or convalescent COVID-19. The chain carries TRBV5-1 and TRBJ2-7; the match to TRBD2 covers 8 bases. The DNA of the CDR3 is TGCGCCAGCAGCTTGGACCCAGCGGGGGTCTCCTACGAGCAGTACTTC. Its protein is CASSLDPAGVSYEQYF.